This TCR beta chain emerged from a study of OX40 agonist ivuxolimab in advanced cancers. Study details: With ivuxolimab, an agonistic anti-OX40 (CD134) antibody, patients were treated. Whole-study results and caveats: Dosing at 0.1 to 3.0 mg/kg was accompanied by clonal expansion of CD4+ and CD8+ blood T cells by week 6.

On this clone itself: Antigen specificity is unknown.

Trimming removed 7 bases at V and 8 bases at J, with 18 bases between. The CDR3 extends over 14 amino acids. Germline CDR1 and CDR2: MDHEN and SYDVKM. TCRdb keeps only in-frame clones here, not all; method: immunoSEQ multiplex PCR. The sample shows 15,000 to 20,000 clones, roughly 75% of them seen only once. On cycle 4 day 1 and cycle 7 day 1, as well as at baseline, blood was sampled. The source material was CD4+ or CD8+ T cells sorted from blood, sampled in a trial of the OX40 agonist ivuxolimab. This TCR was recovered from an adult with an advanced solid tumor such as melanoma, head and neck, liver or kidney cancer. The rearrangement links TRBV28 to TRBJ2-1; unclear D gene. CDR3 DNA sequence: TGTGCCAGCATCCTAAGTCGGTTTATTGATGAGCAGTTCTTC. This codes for CASILSRFIDEQFF.